The 16 T cell receptor beta chains listed next were all sequenced from one sample in a study of cytomegalovirus exposure and HLA in healthy donors. With 60 Vbeta and 13 Jbeta primers, the PCR was carried out. Data came from immunoSEQ multiplex PCR; TCRdb stores just in-frame clones and leaves some out. The table shows more than 150,000 clones, with around 85% occurring only once. Sequencing used PBMCs. All receptors derive from a man aged 50 or older in good health and CMV-seronegative.

The chain couples TRBV10-2 to TRBJ1-6, with D hard to call. Germline CDR1 is WSHSY and CDR2 is SAAADI. This CDR3 is 15 amino acids long. V dropped 2 bases and J dropped 2 bases, with 7 bases sitting between them. The chain's CDR3 is CASSEAVPYNSPLHF. Written as DNA, the CDR3 is TGCGCCAGCAGTGAGGCAGTCCCCTATAATTCACCCCTCCACTTT.

CDR3 DNA: TGCGCCAGCAGCCAAGATACGGGGAGGTACGAGCAGTACTTC. Translated: CASSQDTGRYEQYF. J is TRBJ2-7 and V is TRBV4-1, with TRBD2 as a possible D gene (6 bases). V dropped 0 bases and J dropped 4 bases, with 10 bases sitting between them. CDR1 and CDR2 (germline): MGHRA, YSYEKL. The CDR3 loop spans 14 amino acids.

J is TRBJ2-7 and V is TRBV19; 8 bases line up with TRBD1. The J segment lost 5 bases and the V segment lost 5 bases, leaving 17 bases of the junction unmatched. This CDR3 spans 17 amino acids. CDR1 and CDR2 from the germline V gene are LNHDA and SQIVND (reference sequence). The CDR3 spells CASSPHVPGTGGNEQYF. CDR3 DNA: TGTGCCAGTAGTCCACACGTTCCCGGGACAGGTGGCAACGAGCAGTACTTC.

The V and J genes are TRBV29-1 and TRBJ1-2; 8 bases line up with TRBD1. Germline V CDR1 and CDR2: SQVTM, ANQGSEA. The CDR3 totals 15 residues. With V trimmed by 0 bases and J by 2 bases, 5 bases remained unmatched. The CDR3: CSVEETGQENYGYTF. The CDR3 DNA follows: TGCAGCGTTGAAGAAACGGGACAGGAGAACTATGGCTACACCTTC.

V and J are TRBV29-1 and TRBJ2-7; D is ambiguous. Germline values: CDR1 SQVTM, CDR2 ANQGSEA. Deletions cut 5 bases from V and 1 base from J, with 6 bases between. This CDR3 contains 11 residues. The CDR3 DNA reads as TGCAGCGTTCTCTCTTCCTACGAGCAGTACTTC. Translated: CSVLSSYEQYF.

The J gene is TRBJ1-2, the V gene TRBV2, with D unclear. Looked up from germline, CDR1 is SNHLY and CDR2 is FYNNEI. Trimming removed 4 bases at V and 8 bases at J, with 17 bases between. This CDR3 spans 14 amino acids. The CDR3 here is CASSGERVLSGYTF. In nucleotides, the CDR3 is TGTGCCAGCAGTGGGGAGAGGGTCCTAAGCGGCTACACCTTC. Based on the CDR3 plus reference TRBV2 and TRBJ1-2, the full variable domain is EPEVTQTPSHQVTQMGQEVILRCVPISNHLYFYWYRQILGQKVEFLVSFYNNEISEKSEIFDDQFSVERPDGSNFTLKIRSTKLEDSAMYFCASSGERVLSGYTFGSGTRLTVV.

This clone was detected only a few times. V usage is TRBV29-1 and J usage is TRBJ1-5; D gene unclear. Germline V CDR1 and CDR2: SQVTM, ANQGSEA. V was clipped by 7 bases and J by 2 bases, with 12 bases between them. This CDR3 spans 13 amino acids. The CDR3 coding sequence is TGCAGCGCCGGTGAGAGGGGCAATCAGCCCCAGCATTTT. It translates to CSAGERGNQPQHF.

The CDR3 DNA reads as TGTGCCAGCTCACCAGATCTAGGATACTCCTACGAGCAGTACTTC. This codes for CASSPDLGYSYEQYF. The V and J genes are TRBV18 and TRBJ2-7; D uncertain. The germline V and J ends were trimmed by 2 bases and 0 bases, with 11 bases remaining between them. CDR3 length: 15 amino acids. Per germline, CDR1 KGHSH and CDR2 LQKENI.

This clone was counted a single time. The V call is TRBV5-1, the J call TRBJ2-7; TRBD1 is a possible D gene (5 bases). The CDR3 length is 15 residues. Germline loops: CDR1 SGHRS, CDR2 YFSETQ. V was clipped by 0 bases and J by 7 bases, with 17 bases between them. CDR3 DNA sequence: TGCGCCAGCAGCTTGGGGCAGGGCTCAATAGGTGAGCAGTACTTC. Protein sequence: CASSLGQGSIGEQYF.

This clone was counted a few times. The CDR3 DNA reads as TGTGCCAGCTCACCGGACAGAGACTATGGCTACACCTTC. Amino acid sequence: CASSPDRDYGYTF. The rearrangement links TRBV18 to TRBJ1-2; D perhaps matches TRBD1 (6 bases). V was clipped by 3 bases and J by 3 bases, with 8 bases between them. The CDR3 sequence is 13 residues long. CDR1 KGHSH and CDR2 LQKENI come from the germline V gene.

The V call is TRBV7-8, the J call TRBJ2-5; 7 nucleotides line up with TRBD2. Germline-derived CDR1 and CDR2 are SGHVS and FQNEAQ. CDR3 length: 14 amino acids. Losses at the gene ends were 3 bases for V and 5 bases for J; bases not matched to a gene: 6. The chain's CDR3 is CASSFGDSGETQYF. CDR3 DNA sequence: TGTGCCAGCAGCTTCGGGGATAGCGGGGAGACCCAGTACTTC.

This clone was recorded a few times. The chain combines TRBV5-1 with TRBJ1-1; D gene unclear. Trimming shortened V by 3 bases and J by 0 bases, and 9 bases separated the two germline ends. The CDR3 has 14 residues. Germline V lookup: CDR1 SGHRS, CDR2 YFSETQ. CDR3: CASSSQTVNTEAFF. The CDR3 bases are TGCGCCAGCAGCTCACAGACGGTGAACACTGAAGCTTTCTTT.

This clone has a handful of counts. The chain has TRBV4-1 and TRBJ1-1; D not resolved. CDR1 and CDR2 from the germline V gene are MGHRA and YSYEKL. V lost 1 base and J 6 bases, leaving 27 bases between the germline ends. CDR3 size: 19 residues. The CDR3 sequence: CASSQVSSLYRTGKPEAFF. CDR3 DNA: TGCGCCAGCAGCCAAGTATCCTCATTGTATAGGACGGGGAAACCTGAAGCTTTCTTT.

The chain combines TRBV2 with TRBJ1-5; 9 bases line up with TRBD1. CDR3 length: 13 amino acids. After removal of 10 bases from V and 5 bases from J, the junction contained 6 bases not matched to a gene. The germline gives CDR1 SNHLY, CDR2 FYNNEI. CDR3 sequence: CATTQGAYQPQHF. The CDR3 nucleotides read TGTGCCACTACACAGGGGGCTTATCAGCCCCAGCATTTT.

V is TRBV9 and J is TRBJ1-2; D unclear. Per germline, CDR1 SGDLS and CDR2 YYNGEE. This CDR3 is 13 amino acids long. V was cut by 1 base and J by 1 base, with 5 bases left in between. In DNA form, the CDR3 reads TGTGCCAGCAGCGTAAGCGTTAACTATGGCTACACCTTC. Residues: CASSVSVNYGYTF.

This clone was observed once. The rearrangement links TRBV6-6 to TRBJ2-1, with 10 bases lining up with TRBD2. The J segment lost 5 bases and the V segment lost 4 bases, leaving 8 bases of the junction unmatched. Germline assignment: CDR1 MNHNY and CDR2 SVGAGI (reference sequence). This CDR3 has 16 residues. The CDR3 DNA sequence: TGTGCCAGCAGTTCCCCCGGACTAGCGGCTAACAATGAGCAGTTCTTC. Amino acids: CASSSPGLAANNEQFF.